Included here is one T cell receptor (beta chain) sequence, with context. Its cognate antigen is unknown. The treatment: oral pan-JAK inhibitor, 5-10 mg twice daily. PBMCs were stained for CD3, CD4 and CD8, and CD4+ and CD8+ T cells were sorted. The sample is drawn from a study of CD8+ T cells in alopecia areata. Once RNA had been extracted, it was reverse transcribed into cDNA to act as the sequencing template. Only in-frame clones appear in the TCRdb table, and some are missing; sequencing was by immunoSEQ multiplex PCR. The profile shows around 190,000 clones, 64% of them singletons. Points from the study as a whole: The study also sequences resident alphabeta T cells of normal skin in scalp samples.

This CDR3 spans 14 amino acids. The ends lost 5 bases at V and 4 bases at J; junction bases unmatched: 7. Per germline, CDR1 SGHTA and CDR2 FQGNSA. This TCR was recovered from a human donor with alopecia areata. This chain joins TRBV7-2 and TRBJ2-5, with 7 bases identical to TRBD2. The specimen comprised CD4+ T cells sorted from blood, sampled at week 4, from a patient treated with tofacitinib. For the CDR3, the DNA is TGTGCCAGCAGCCGCGGGGGACCGCGAGAGACCCAGTACTTC. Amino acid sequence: CASSRGGPRETQYF. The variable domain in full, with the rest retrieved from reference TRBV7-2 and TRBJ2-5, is GAGVSQSPSNKVTEKGKDVELRCDPISGHTALYWYRQSLGQGLEFLIYFQGNSAPDKSGLPSDRFSAERTGGSVSTLTIQRTQQEDSAVYLCASSRGGPRETQYFGPGTRLLVL.